This is a list of T cell receptor beta chains from one sample in a study of read filtering for tumor transcriptome and immune sequencing. TCRdb used MiXCR to reprocess the reads, holding one entry per CDR3 protein. The sample lists some 120,000 distinct CDR3 sequences; 10% to 15% were seen once. The sample was a population of CD138-negative cells sorted from bone marrow. These receptors were obtained from a donor at least 40 years old with multiple myeloma. Both conserved end residues are part of each CDR3. Each record gives: clone size, V gene, J gene, D gene, CDR3 protein, CDR3 DNA. The D gene is left open where the match is weak. Size values are once, few and many counts, or a class for expanded clones, and some rows have none.

clone size: many
V gene: TRBV24-1
J gene: TRBJ2-3
D gene: TRBD2
CDR3 protein: CATSKGLAGTTDTQYF
CDR3 DNA: TGTGCCACCAGTAAGGGACTAGCGGGTACCACAGATACGCAGTATTTT

clone size: many
V gene: TRBV6-1
J gene: TRBJ2-1
D gene: .
CDR3 protein: CASSEMGGAGYNEQFF
CDR3 DNA: TGTGCCAGCAGTGAAATGGGCGGGGCGGGGTACAATGAGCAGTTCTTC

clone size: many
V gene: TRBV5-6
J gene: TRBJ1-1
D gene: TRBD1
CDR3 protein: CASSWTGGTEAFF
CDR3 DNA: TGTGCCAGCAGCTGGACAGGGGGCACTGAAGCTTTCTTT

clone size: .
V gene: TRBV6-1
J gene: TRBJ2-4
D gene: .
CDR3 protein: CASSQLGSKNIQYF
CDR3 DNA: TGTGCCAGCAGCCAACTGGGCTCCAAAAACATTCAGTACTTC

clone size: few
V gene: TRBV28
J gene: TRBJ2-1
D gene: .
CDR3 protein: CASSAPGTVANEQFF
CDR3 DNA: TGTGCCAGCAGTGCCCCCGGGACGGTGGCCAATGAGCAGTTCTTC

clone size: many
V gene: TRBV4-1
J gene: TRBJ1-4
D gene: .
CDR3 protein: CASSQTHTGTRLKGLFF
CDR3 DNA: TGCGCCAGCAGCCAAACTCATACCGGGACACGTCTGAAAGGGCTGTTTTTT

clone size: many
V gene: TRBV5-1
J gene: TRBJ1-1
D gene: TRBD1
CDR3 protein: CASSFGQGGTEAFF
CDR3 DNA: TGCGCCAGCAGTTTCGGACAGGGGGGCACTGAAGCTTTCTTT

clone size: many
V gene: TRBV12-3/TRBV12-4
J gene: TRBJ2-1
D gene: TRBD2
CDR3 protein: CASSLSLAALYNEQFF
CDR3 DNA: TGTGCCAGCAGTCTCTCTCTAGCGGCCCTTTACAATGAGCAGTTCTTC

clone size: .
V gene: TRBV30
J gene: TRBJ1-5
D gene: .
CDR3 protein: CAWSGGLGNQPQHF
CDR3 DNA: TGTGCCTGGAGTGGGGGGCTGGGCAATCAGCCCCAGCATTTT

clone size: many
V gene: TRBV29-1
J gene: TRBJ1-2
D gene: TRBD1
CDR3 protein: CSVGQNRGDYGYTF
CDR3 DNA: TGCAGCGTCGGTCAGAACAGGGGGGACTATGGCTACACCTTC

clone size: many
V gene: TRBV29-1
J gene: TRBJ2-7
D gene: .
CDR3 protein: CSVAAAVGYEQYF
CDR3 DNA: TGCAGCGTTGCTGCGGCAGTCGGATACGAGCAGTACTTC

clone size: .
V gene: TRBV4-1
J gene: TRBJ1-1
D gene: .
CDR3 protein: CASSQAGVKTEAFF
CDR3 DNA: TGCGCCAGCAGCCAGGCAGGGGTAAAAACTGAAGCTTTCTTT

clone size: many
V gene: TRBV20-1
J gene: TRBJ2-7
D gene: .
CDR3 protein: CSARTYEQYF
CDR3 DNA: TGCAGTGCTCGTACATACGAGCAGTACTTC

clone size: .
V gene: TRBV28
J gene: TRBJ1-4
D gene: .
CDR3 protein: CASSSPSGGQEELFF
CDR3 DNA: TGTGCCAGCAGTTCTCCCTCCGGCGGTCAAGAAGAACTGTTTTTT

clone size: many
V gene: TRBV5-1
J gene: TRBJ1-5
D gene: .
CDR3 protein: CASSPIGGYQPQHF
CDR3 DNA: TGCGCCAGCAGCCCTATTGGGGGCTACCAGCCCCAGCATTTT

clone size: many
V gene: TRBV20-1
J gene: TRBJ1-1
D gene: .
CDR3 protein: CSARVGGLAFF
CDR3 DNA: TGCAGTGCTAGAGTTGGGGGGTTAGCTTTCTTT

clone size: many
V gene: TRBV20-1
J gene: TRBJ1-5
D gene: .
CDR3 protein: CSALQADQPQHF
CDR3 DNA: TGCAGTGCGTTACAAGCGGATCAGCCCCAGCATTTT

clone size: many
V gene: TRBV15
J gene: TRBJ2-1
D gene: .
CDR3 protein: CATNGDSYNEQFF
CDR3 DNA: TGTGCCACCAACGGGGACTCCTACAATGAGCAGTTCTTC

clone size: many
V gene: TRBV12-3/TRBV12-4
J gene: TRBJ2-1
D gene: .
CDR3 protein: CASSLLGWAGGSYNEQFF
CDR3 DNA: TGTGCCAGCAGTTTATTGGGGTGGGCCGGGGGCAGTTACAATGAGCAGTTCTTC

clone size: many
V gene: TRBV23-1
J gene: TRBJ1-5
D gene: TRBD1
CDR3 protein: CASSQSKGALLRRPQHF
CDR3 DNA: TGCGCCAGCAGTCAATCAAAGGGGGCTCTCCTTCGACGGCCCCAGCATTTT

clone size: many
V gene: TRBV20-1
J gene: TRBJ2-1
D gene: TRBD2
CDR3 protein: CSARGTSGKYNEQFF
CDR3 DNA: TGCAGTGCTAGAGGAACTAGCGGAAAATACAATGAGCAGTTCTTC

clone size: few
V gene: TRBV20-1
J gene: TRBJ1-5
D gene: TRBD1
CDR3 protein: CSAKPQGFSWGPQHF
CDR3 DNA: TGCAGTGCTAAACCACAGGGGTTCAGCTGGGGGCCCCAGCATTTT

clone size: many
V gene: TRBV20-1
J gene: TRBJ2-7
D gene: TRBD2
CDR3 protein: CSATGLADGYEQYF
CDR3 DNA: TGCAGTGCTACAGGACTAGCGGATGGCTACGAGCAGTACTTC

clone size: many
V gene: TRBV3-1
J gene: TRBJ2-7
D gene: .
CDR3 protein: CASSQAQLDYEQYF
CDR3 DNA: TGTGCCAGCAGCCAAGCACAGCTTGACTACGAGCAGTACTTC

clone size: many
V gene: TRBV20-1
J gene: TRBJ1-1
D gene: .
CDR3 protein: CSARDRVMNTEAFF
CDR3 DNA: TGCAGTGCTAGAGACAGGGTCATGAACACTGAAGCTTTCTTT

clone size: many
V gene: TRBV5-1
J gene: TRBJ2-2
D gene: TRBD1
CDR3 protein: CASSLGQGITGELFF
CDR3 DNA: TGCGCCAGCAGCCTCGGACAGGGGATCACCGGGGAGCTGTTTTTT

clone size: .
V gene: TRBV14
J gene: TRBJ2-3
D gene: .
CDR3 protein: CASSQDPPGRITDTQYF
CDR3 DNA: TGTGCCAGCAGCCAAGACCCCCCGGGACGGATCACAGATACGCAGTATTTT

clone size: .
V gene: TRBV7-8
J gene: TRBJ1-1
D gene: .
CDR3 protein: CASSFAKPGLAGNTEAFF
CDR3 DNA: TGTGCCAGCAGCTTCGCCAAACCGGGGCTAGCAGGAAACACTGAAGCTTTCTTT

clone size: many
V gene: TRBV2
J gene: TRBJ2-3
D gene: .
CDR3 protein: CASSEGAGSASDTQYF
CDR3 DNA: TGTGCCAGCAGTGAAGGGGCGGGGAGCGCCTCAGATACGCAGTATTTT

clone size: many
V gene: TRBV7-9
J gene: TRBJ2-3
D gene: TRBD1
CDR3 protein: CASSSSGTGADTQYF
CDR3 DNA: TGTGCCAGCAGCTCGTCCGGGACAGGGGCAGATACGCAGTATTTT

clone size: .
V gene: TRBV20-1
J gene: TRBJ1-3
D gene: .
CDR3 protein: CSAPSPLGNTIYF
CDR3 DNA: TGCAGTGCCCCTAGTCCCCTTGGAAACACCATATATTTT

clone size: many
V gene: TRBV3-1
J gene: TRBJ2-7
D gene: .
CDR3 protein: CASSQAWNKGRRYEQYF
CDR3 DNA: TGTGCCAGCAGCCAAGCTTGGAACAAGGGGAGAAGGTACGAGCAGTACTTC

clone size: many
V gene: TRBV2
J gene: TRBJ1-2
D gene: TRBD1
CDR3 protein: CASSSDRAKGYTF
CDR3 DNA: TGTGCCAGCAGTTCGGACAGGGCCAAAGGCTACACCTTC

clone size: few
V gene: TRBV28
J gene: TRBJ1-4
D gene: .
CDR3 protein: CASISQQPNEKLFF
CDR3 DNA: TGTGCCAGCATTTCCCAGCAACCTAATGAAAAACTGTTTTTT

clone size: few
V gene: TRBV10-3
J gene: TRBJ2-5
D gene: .
CDR3 protein: CAISEGHNRAQYF
CDR3 DNA: TGTGCCATCAGTGAAGGACATAACAGGGCCCAGTACTTC

clone size: many
V gene: TRBV5-1
J gene: TRBJ2-2
D gene: TRBD1
CDR3 protein: CASNGQGGTGELFF
CDR3 DNA: TGCGCCAGCAATGGACAGGGCGGAACCGGGGAGCTGTTTTTT

clone size: .
V gene: TRBV19
J gene: TRBJ2-7
D gene: .
CDR3 protein: CASSTGTVSYQQYF
CDR3 DNA: TGTGCCAGTAGTACCGGGACTGTCTCCTACCAGCAGTACTTC

clone size: many
V gene: TRBV9
J gene: TRBJ2-2
D gene: .
CDR3 protein: CASSAHDWGNTGELFF
CDR3 DNA: TGTGCCAGCAGCGCCCACGACTGGGGGAACACCGGGGAGCTGTTTTTT

clone size: many
V gene: TRBV6-1
J gene: TRBJ2-1
D gene: .
CDR3 protein: CASRPPGNGGGEQFF
CDR3 DNA: TGTGCCAGCAGGCCTCCCGGGAACGGTGGAGGTGAGCAGTTCTTC

clone size: many
V gene: TRBV7-2
J gene: TRBJ2-1
D gene: TRBD1
CDR3 protein: CASSSRQGSYNEQFF
CDR3 DNA: TGTGCCAGCAGCTCACGACAGGGCTCCTACAATGAGCAGTTCTTC

clone size: many
V gene: TRBV28
J gene: TRBJ2-1
D gene: TRBD2
CDR3 protein: CASSFSAGVLKEQFF
CDR3 DNA: TGTGCCAGCAGTTTTTCAGCGGGAGTTCTCAAAGAGCAGTTCTTC

clone size: many
V gene: TRBV7-2
J gene: TRBJ2-5
D gene: .
CDR3 protein: CASSFSWQYQETQYF
CDR3 DNA: TGTGCCAGCAGCTTTAGCTGGCAGTACCAAGAGACCCAGTACTTC

clone size: many
V gene: TRBV25-1
J gene: TRBJ1-1
D gene: .
CDR3 protein: CASSLAASLNTEAFF
CDR3 DNA: TGTGCCAGCAGTCTCGCCGCCAGTTTGAACACTGAAGCTTTCTTT

clone size: many
V gene: TRBV6-2/TRBV6-3
J gene: TRBJ2-2
D gene: .
CDR3 protein: CASSFVLGTNPNTGELFF
CDR3 DNA: TGTGCCAGCAGTTTCGTTCTGGGGACAAATCCGAACACCGGGGAGCTGTTTTTT